Listed below are T cell receptor beta chains from one sample, sequenced in a study of blood T cells in healthy people across ages. TCRdb called the 5' RACE reads again in MiXCR, with one record for every CDR3 protein. The table shows roughly 1,100,000 distinct CDR3 sequences, with 20% to 25% occurring only once. The same sample was also used in a study of T cells of mothers and their children.

The sequenced sample consisted of blood. The receptors were gathered from a girl aged 2 to 9 in good health. CDR3s include the opening cysteine and the closing phenylalanine or tryptophan. The order of the fields is CDR3 length, J gene, clone size, V gene, D gene, CDR3 DNA, CDR3 protein. A D gene is named only where the DNA matches it firmly. Size is omitted from some rows. Given values are once, few, many or a class for expanded clones.

15	TRBJ2-4	many	TRBV12-3/TRBV12-4	.	TGTGCCAGCAGCTTCGGGGGTTTAGCCAAAAACATTCAGTACTTC	CASSFGGLAKNIQYF
16	TRBJ1-5	many	TRBV4-2	.	TGTGCCAGCAGCCAAGAGGAGGGAGGGGGAAATCAGCCCCAGCATTTT	CASSQEEGGGNQPQHF
15	TRBJ1-4	.	TRBV7-9	.	TGTGCCAGCAGTAATGCGGGCAGTTCGGAGGAAAAACTGTTTTTT	CASSNAGSSEEKLFF
14	TRBJ2-7	few	TRBV5-1	.	TGCGCCAGCAGCTTGACCGGGATCGCCTACGAGCAGTACTTC	CASSLTGIAYEQYF
14	TRBJ1-4	.	TRBV7-9	.	TGTGCCAGCAGCCCAGGGACCGTTAATGAAAAACTGTTTTTT	CASSPGTVNEKLFF
13	TRBJ2-7	.	TRBV29-1	.	TGCAGCGTTCAAGGGGGGGAACCCTACGAGCAGTACTTC	CSVQGGEPYEQYF
15	TRBJ1-1	.	TRBV15	TRBD1	TGTGCCACCTTAGGACAGGGAAGTAAGGGCACTGAAGCTTTCTTT	CATLGQGSKGTEAFF
16	TRBJ2-1	.	TRBV7-3	.	TGTGCCAGCAGCCCCCCCGGGTCAGGGTTCGAGGGTGAGCAGTTCTTC	CASSPPGSGFEGEQFF
13	TRBJ2-7	.	TRBV29-1	.	TGCAGCGTTGGGCGAAGCGGGACAGATGAGCAGTACTTC	CSVGRSGTDEQYF
12	TRBJ2-7	.	TRBV12-3/TRBV12-4	.	TGTGCCAGCAGCCCCGGAGGCATCGAGCAGTACTTC	CASSPGGIEQYF
16	TRBJ2-1	few	TRBV4-3	.	TGCGCCAGCAGCCAAGGAGTCCCCACACTGGAGTACGAGCAGTTCTTC	CASSQGVPTLEYEQFF
14	TRBJ1-1	once	TRBV20-1	.	TGCAGTGCCAGAAGGTCCAGGGGATCCTCTGAAGCTTTCTTT	CSARRSRGSSEAFF